This T cell receptor beta chain was sequenced during a study of shared clonotypes between healthy human individuals. V dropped 5 bases and J dropped 4 bases, with 11 bases sitting between them. CDR1 MNHNY and CDR2 SVGAGI come from the germline V gene (reference sequence). The CDR3 has 13 residues. Naive CD4+ cells were CD45RA-selected; the remaining cells were memory. Concerning this clone: The antigen remains undetermined.

Broader study findings: Rarefaction curves obtained for sorted subsets showed sequencing incomplete despite large depth.

In the original workflow: Junction-only sequences produced by ImmunoSEQ had no quality scores, so filtering differed. Sequencing was performed with immunoSEQ multiplex PCR; in TCRdb, only in-frame clones are kept and a portion is missing. That table supplies the V and J calls and clone size; D and trimming were determined from the DNA. The table shows about 1 million clones, with around 74% occurring only once. Specimen: memory CD4+ T cells sorted from blood. The subset is: CD45RA-negative fraction. The chain is built from TRBV6-6 and TRBJ1-1; D remains ambiguous. The TCR sequence derives from a man between 18 and 29 years old in good health. The CDR3 loop is CASSTSPGTEAFF. CDR3 nucleotide sequence: TGTGCCAGCAGTACCTCGCCTGGCACTGAAGCTTTCTTT.